What follows is one T cell receptor (beta chain) and its context. Which antigen it targets is not known. No quality values exist for individual bases; no much larger clone is one base distant. This specimen comes from a study of response to subunit inactivated influenza vaccine (dated by TCRdb to 2017 to 2018). Background for the entire study: The study used deep quantitative T cell receptor repertoire profiling to track responses to a trivalent subunit inactivated influenza vaccine.

Broader findings and caveats from the paper: The authors suggested that each seasonal influenza vaccination may recruit only a limited number of new T cells.

Libraries came from RT-PCR. The sequencer listed for this sample is Illumina HiSeq 2500. The public sequencing data were trimmed at Q25 with fastp and processed into clonotypes with MiXCR by TCRdb, which kept only in-frame beta chains. Each entry merges the rows of one CDR3 protein and shows their most common DNA and genes. This sample lists 650,000 to 700,000 distinct CDR3 sequences; about a sixth were detected once. Of the sample, more than 9% falls within the top ten clones. This receptor was taken from a man in his fifties or sixties who received an inactivated influenza vaccine. Donor details come from another sample of the same person, matched by shared clones. The material was PBMCs from blood, obtained about 12 days after vaccination.

In nucleotide form, the sequence is TGTGCCAGCAGTGATCCAGGGAGCTATGGCTACACCTTC. This yields the protein CASSDPGSYGYTF. The chain was built from TRBV6-4 and TRBJ1-2; the D region possibly corresponds to TRBD1 (5 bases align). The germline V gene provides CDR1 MRHNA and CDR2 SNTAGT. The CDR3, from cysteine to phenylalanine, totals 13 residues. The entry retains the CDR3 DNA only, 39 bases that are in frame from base 1. V gives up 3 bases and J gives up 4 bases, and the segment between their germline ends measures 9 bases.